One and the same sample provided the 11 T cell receptor beta chains below, sequenced in a study of CD8+ T cells in alopecia areata. Once RNA had been extracted, it was reverse transcribed into cDNA to act as the sequencing template. Only in-frame clones appear in the TCRdb table, and some are missing; sequencing was by immunoSEQ multiplex PCR. Of 100,000 to 150,000 clones in the sample, about 50% were seen once. The starting material was CD8+ T cells sorted from blood, obtained at week 0. The source of these receptors is a human donor with alopecia areata.

This clone was counted a few times. A much more abundant neighbour one base away suggests this may be a read error. Distinct nucleotide sequences in the sample also encode this CDR3. The chain links TRBV4-1 to TRBJ2-7; D possibly corresponds to TRBD2 (6 bases). This CDR3 contains 15 residues. The V gene lost 1 base and the J gene lost 5 bases, with 15 bases spanning the gap. The V gene's germline CDR1 is MGHRA and CDR2 YSYEKL. CDR3 nucleotide sequence: TGCGCCAGCAGCCAAGGGGAGCGGGCTCCCCACGAGCAGTACTTC. Translation: CASSQGERAPHEQYF.

V is TRBV29-1 and J is TRBJ2-1; D not certain. The CDR3 loop spans 12 amino acids. The germline V gene encodes CDR1 SQVTM and CDR2 ANQGSEA. The V end was cut by 1 base, the J end by 6 bases, with 7 bases between. The CDR3 spells CSVEGSGNEQFF. The DNA for the CDR3 is TGCAGCGTTGAAGGGTCGGGCAATGAGCAGTTCTTC.

The chain recombines TRBV6-6 with TRBJ2-3; TRBD1 is a possible D gene (5 bases). Germline lookup yields CDR1 MNHNY and CDR2 SVGAGI (reference sequence). The length of the CDR3 is 12 residues. The ends were cut back, 4 bases at V and 6 bases at J, with 8 bases in the middle. The CDR3 DNA follows: TGTGCCAGCAGTTTAGGGGATGATACGCAGTATTTT. It codes for CASSLGDDTQYF.

The CDR3 coding sequence is TGCAGCGTTGGACAAGCCACTGAAGCTTTCTTT. It is translated as CSVGQATEAFF. This chain connects TRBV29-1 to TRBJ1-1; D ambiguous. V lost 4 bases to trimming and J lost 4 bases, with 7 bases between them. The CDR3 consists of 11 residues. Germline CDR1 SQVTM, CDR2 ANQGSEA.

V gene TRBV5-1 combines with J gene TRBJ2-1, with TRBD2 matching over 12 bases. Germline values: CDR1 SGHRS, CDR2 YFSETQ. The CDR3 totals 17 residues. The J segment lost 7 bases and the V segment lost 0 bases, leaving 8 bases of the junction unmatched. CDR3 amino acids: CASSLASGGAVGNEQFF. The CDR3 nucleotides read TGCGCCAGCAGCTTGGCTAGCGGGGGGGCCGTTGGAAATGAGCAGTTCTTC.

This clone occurred a few times. The V and J genes are TRBV7-2 and TRBJ1-2; D call uncertain. Germline CDR1 is SGHTA and CDR2 is FQGNSA. V was pared by 7 bases and J by 5 bases, with 17 bases between. The CDR3 totals 14 residues. The CDR3 region is CASTPREGRYGYTF. The CDR3, as DNA: TGTGCCAGCACCCCTAGGGAAGGGAGGTATGGCTACACCTTC.

This clone appeared a few times. The chain joins TRBV5-6 to TRBJ2-7; a possible D gene is TRBD1 (6 bases). The ends were cut back, 7 bases at V and 5 bases at J, with 13 bases in the middle. Germline V gene sequence: CDR1 SGHDT, CDR2 YYEEEE. The CDR3 is made up of 12 amino acids. The CDR3 DNA sequence: TGTGCCAGCGCGTTGACAGGCCACGAGCAGTACTTC. It translates to CASALTGHEQYF.

V and J are TRBV7-9 and TRBJ1-5; D is perhaps TRBD1 (6 bases). The CDR3 is 14 residues long. Looked up from germline, CDR1 is SEHNR and CDR2 is FQNEAQ (reference sequence). Trimming left V 5 bases short and J 9 bases short, with 17 bases between. The CDR3 DNA is TGTGCCAGCAGCAATTCAGGGGTAGGAGTGCCCCAGCATTTT. Amino acids: CASSNSGVGVPQHF.

In this sample, this clone turned up many times. The chain is built from TRBV7-8 and TRBJ2-3; possible D gene TRBD1, 5 bases. Germline CDR1 SGHVS, CDR2 FQNEAQ. V was shortened by 1 base and J by 0 bases, with 8 bases between the two germline ends. The CDR3 sequence is 15 residues long. This chain's CDR3 is CASSLGDSSTDTQYF. For the CDR3, the DNA is TGTGCCAGCAGCTTAGGTGACAGTAGCACAGATACGCAGTATTTT.

There are a few counts of this clone. V usage is TRBV7-3 and J usage is TRBJ2-5, with TRBD1 matching 9 bases. Germline lookup yields CDR1 SGHTA and CDR2 FQGTGA. The junction had 5 bases not matched to a gene; V was cut back by 2 bases and J by 4 bases. The CDR3 totals 15 residues. The CDR3 nucleotides read TGTGCCAGCAGCTTATACAGGGGGCATCTAGAGACCCAGTACTTC. As protein: CASSLYRGHLETQYF.

The J gene is TRBJ1-2, the V gene TRBV27, with 7 positions matching TRBD1. The CDR3 sequence is 14 residues long. Germline V CDR1 and CDR2: MNHEY, SMNVEV (reference sequence). V lost 4 bases to trimming and J lost 5 bases; unmatched junction nucleotides: 7. CDR3 sequence (DNA): TGTGCCAGCAGTTCCTACAGGGGCGAGTATGGCTACACCTTC. Its translation: CASSSYRGEYGYTF.